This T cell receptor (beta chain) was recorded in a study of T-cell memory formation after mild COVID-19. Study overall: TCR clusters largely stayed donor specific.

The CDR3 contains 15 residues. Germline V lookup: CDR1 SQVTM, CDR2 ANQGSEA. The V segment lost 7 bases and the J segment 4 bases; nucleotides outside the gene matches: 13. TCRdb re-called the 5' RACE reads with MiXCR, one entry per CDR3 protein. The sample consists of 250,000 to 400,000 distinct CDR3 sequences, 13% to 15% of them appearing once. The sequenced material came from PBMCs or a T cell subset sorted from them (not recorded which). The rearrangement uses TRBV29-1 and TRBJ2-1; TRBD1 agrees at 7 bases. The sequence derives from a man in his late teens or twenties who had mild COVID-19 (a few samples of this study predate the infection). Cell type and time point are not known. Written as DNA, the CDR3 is TGCAGCGAAACACGACAGGGTGGTACTTACAATGAGCAGTTCTTC. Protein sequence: CSETRQGGTYNEQFF.